These T cell receptor beta chains were read from a single sample in a study of blood T cell repertoires in COVID-19. Clones were read by immunoSEQ multiplex PCR, and TCRdb kept only the in-frame ones, dropping some. This sample has a few hundred thousand clones, with roughly 84% found just once. Source material: PBMCs or T cells enriched from blood (not recorded which). The origin of the receptors is a woman in her twenties or thirties who had recovered from COVID-19. The CDR3 runs from the conserved cysteine through the conserved F or W. A D gene is named only where the DNA matches it firmly. Clone size appears in some rows only: once, few, many, or a class for an expanded clone.

-	-	TRBV30	14	TRBJ1-6	TGTGCCACTACAGGGAGCTCCTATAATTCACCCCTCCACTTT	CATTGSSYNSPLHF
TRBD1	-	TRBV19	20	TRBJ2-1	TGTGCCAGTAGTATAGACAGGACAGGGACCAGCCCTAGCTCCTACAATGAGCAGTTCTTC	CASSIDRTGTSPSSYNEQFF
TRBD1	-	TRBV5-8	14	TRBJ2-6	TGTGCCAGCAGGCCAGGGGGTGGGGCCAACGTCCTGACTTTC	CASRPGGGANVLTF
-	-	TRBV20-1	11	TRBJ1-1	TGCAGTGCCACGGGGAACACTGAAGCTTTCTTT	CSATGNTEAFF
-	few	TRBV12-1	13	TRBJ2-1	TGTGCCAGCAGCTTTCGGACAGGGGATGAGCAGTTCTTC	CASSFRTGDEQFF
TRBD1	-	TRBV5-6	13	TRBJ2-5	TGTGCCAGCAGCGGAACAGGGGCTGAGACCCAGTACTTC	CASSGTGAETQYF
-	-	TRBV4-1	16	TRBJ1-1	TGCGCCAGCAGCCAAGATCCTTTCAGGGGTGACACTGAAGCTTTCTTT	CASSQDPFRGDTEAFF
-	-	TRBV5-1	14	TRBJ2-3	TGCGCCAGCAGCCTTCTAGACCCCACAGATACGCAGTATTTT	CASSLLDPTDTQYF
-	-	TRBV19	15	TRBJ1-1	TGTGCCAGTAGTACTACAGGGAACATGAACACTGAAGCTTTCTTT	CASSTTGNMNTEAFF
TRBD1	once	TRBV5-1	15	TRBJ1-2	TGCGCCAGCAGCCAGGGGGCCCACTCCCCCTATGGCTACACCTTC	CASSQGAHSPYGYTF
TRBD1	-	TRBV2	15	TRBJ2-1	TGTGCCAGCAGTGGCCAGGGGGCACCCTACAATGAGCAGTTCTTC	CASSGQGAPYNEQFF
TRBD1	-	TRBV19	17	TRBJ1-2	TGTGCCAGTATGAACCGGGACAGGGAATATTGGACGAGGGGCTACACCTTC	CASMNRDREYWTRGYTF
TRBD1	-	TRBV11-2	14	TRBJ1-4	TGTGCCAGCAGCTTACAGGGGGCCGGTGAAAAACTGTTTTTT	CASSLQGAGEKLFF
-	once	TRBV5-1	14	TRBJ2-2	TGCGCCAGCAGCTTGGTCGCAGGGACCGGGGAGCTGTTTTTT	CASSLVAGTGELFF
TRBD2	-	TRBV3-1/TRBV3-2	17	TRBJ2-1	TGTGCCAGCAGCCCCCCCCCAGAAGCGGGAGTTCTGGGTGAGCAGTTCTTC	CASSPPPEAGVLGEQFF
-	-	TRBV5-4	19	TRBJ2-6	TGTGCCAGCAGCTTGGCCTTGGGGCAGCACAGCTCTGGGGCCAACGTCCTGACTTTC	CASSLALGQHSSGANVLTF
-	-	TRBV10-2	14	TRBJ1-1	TGCGCCAGCACCTCCGCAGGCTTGAACACTGAAGCTTTCTTT	CASTSAGLNTEAFF
TRBD1	-	TRBV5-4	15	TRBJ2-7	TGTGCCAGCAGTCCGAGGGACAGACCAGACGCCGAGCAGTACTTC	CASSPRDRPDAEQYF
-	few	TRBV7-2	15	TRBJ1-3	TGTGCCAGCAGCTTAGCGGCCTTCTCTGGAAACACCATATATTTT	CASSLAAFSGNTIYF
-	-	TRBV19	17	TRBJ2-6	TGTGCCAGTAGAAGAGGTATGCATTACTCTGGGGCCAACGTCCTGACTTTC	CASRRGMHYSGANVLTF
-	-	TRBV6-5	16	TRBJ1-2	TGTGCCAGCAGTTACTGGGGCCGAGCTGCTAACTATGGCTACACCTTC	CASSYWGRAANYGYTF
-	-	TRBV7-2	14	TRBJ2-1	TGTGCCAGCAGCCACCGGGGGTCAGACAATGAGCAGTTCTTC	CASSHRGSDNEQFF
-	-	TRBV28	15	TRBJ1-5	TGTGCCAGCAGGAAACAGGATTATAGCAATCAGCCCCAGCATTTT	CASRKQDYSNQPQHF
TRBD2	-	TRBV2	15	TRBJ2-3	TGTGCCAGATCTAGCGGGGGGCCAAGCACAGATACGCAGTATTTT	CARSSGGPSTDTQYF
TRBD1	few	TRBV6-5	13	TRBJ1-6	TGTGCCAGCAGACAGGGGGGTAATTCACCCCTCCACTTT	CASRQGGNSPLHF
-	-	TRBV18	15	TRBJ1-1	TGTGCCAGCTCACCACCCCCGGGTTGGAACACTGAAGCTTTCTTT	CASSPPPGWNTEAFF
-	-	TRBV27	14	TRBJ2-6	TGTGCCAGCAGTTCAGGGGCTGGGGCCAACGTCCTGACTTTC	CASSSGAGANVLTF
TRBD1	-	TRBV5-1	15	TRBJ2-7	TGCGCCAGCAGCTCGGTCGACAGGGGGATCTACGAGCAGTACTTC	CASSSVDRGIYEQYF
-	-	TRBV14	13	TRBJ2-7	TGTGCCAGCAGCCAAAACGTGGCCTGGGAGCAGTACTTC	CASSQNVAWEQYF
TRBD1	-	TRBV11-3	14	TRBJ2-2	TGTGCCAGCTCCGGGACAGCGAACACCGGGGAGCTGTTTTTT	CASSGTANTGELFF
TRBD2	many	TRBV6-4	16	TRBJ2-3	TGTGCCAGCAGTGTCAGAGCGGGGGATAGCACAGATACGCAGTATTTT	CASSVRAGDSTDTQYF
-	few	TRBV5-6	12	TRBJ2-7	TGTGCCAGCAGCTTCGGGTCCTACGAGCAGTACTTC	CASSFGSYEQYF
TRBD1	-	TRBV12-3/TRBV12-4	13	TRBJ1-2	TGTGCCAGCAGTCAACAGGGGGCAGGTGGCTACACCTTC	CASSQQGAGGYTF
TRBD2	-	TRBV5-1	14	TRBJ2-2	TGCGCCAGCAGAGTAGGGAGGGGCACCGGGGAGCTGTTTTTT	CASRVGRGTGELFF
-	few	TRBV5-1	15	TRBJ2-3	TGCGCCAGCACCTACAGGGAATCTAGCACAGATACGCAGTATTTT	CASTYRESSTDTQYF
-	-	TRBV9	17	TRBJ1-2	TGTGCCAGCAGCGTAGCCCAGACAGTTGTGGGGAACTATGGCTACACCTTC	CASSVAQTVVGNYGYTF
TRBD2	-	TRBV5-1	15	TRBJ2-1	TGCGCCAGCAGCTGGGGACTAGCGGGATACAATGAGCAGTTCTTC	CASSWGLAGYNEQFF
TRBD1	-	TRBV19	16	TRBJ1-4	TGTGCCAGTAGGCCGGGACAGGGGTTATACAATGAAAAACTGTTTTTT	CASRPGQGLYNEKLFF
TRBD2	-	TRBV11-2	16	TRBJ2-1	TGTGCCAGCAGCTCCCTGAGCGGGGGGGCAAACAATGAGCAGTTCTTC	CASSSLSGGANNEQFF
TRBD1	-	TRBV2	13	TRBJ2-2	TGTGCCAGCACTGGGACAGGGCCCGGGGAGCTGTTTTTT	CASTGTGPGELFF
TRBD2	once	TRBV29-1	19	TRBJ2-1	TGCAGCGTTGAAGCATGGACTAGCGGGAGCGAGGACACACACAATGAGCAGTTCTTC	CSVEAWTSGSEDTHNEQFF
-	once	TRBV14	15	TRBJ1-3	TGTGCCAGCAGCGGAGGACAGAGCTCTGGAAACACCATATATTTT	CASSGGQSSGNTIYF
-	-	TRBV30	14	TRBJ1-1	TGTGCCTGGAGCCCCCCCGGGTTGTACACTGAAGCTTTCTTT	CAWSPPGLYTEAFF
-	-	TRBV27	15	TRBJ2-7	TGTGCCAGCAGTCCCCCCCTAGCCGAAACCTACGAGCAGTACTTC	CASSPPLAETYEQYF
-	-	TRBV5-1	14	TRBJ1-1	TGCGCCAGCAGCTTGGGGCTCCGGGACACTGAAGCTTTCTTT	CASSLGLRDTEAFF
TRBD2	-	TRBV4-1	15	TRBJ2-7	TGCGCCAGCAGCCTGATAGCGGGGGGGCCCCCCGAGCAGTACTTC	CASSLIAGGPPEQYF
-	-	TRBV27	12	TRBJ2-3	TGTGCCAGCAGTTTTTCCCGGGATACGCAGTATTTT	CASSFSRDTQYF
-	once	TRBV19	12	TRBJ2-3	TGTGCCAGTAGTAGCGCCTATCATACGCAGTATTTT	CASSSAYHTQYF
TRBD1	once	TRBV5-1	16	TRBJ2-2	TGCGCCAGCAGCCCTTCTGGGACAGTCAACACCGGGGAGCTGTTTTTT	CASSPSGTVNTGELFF